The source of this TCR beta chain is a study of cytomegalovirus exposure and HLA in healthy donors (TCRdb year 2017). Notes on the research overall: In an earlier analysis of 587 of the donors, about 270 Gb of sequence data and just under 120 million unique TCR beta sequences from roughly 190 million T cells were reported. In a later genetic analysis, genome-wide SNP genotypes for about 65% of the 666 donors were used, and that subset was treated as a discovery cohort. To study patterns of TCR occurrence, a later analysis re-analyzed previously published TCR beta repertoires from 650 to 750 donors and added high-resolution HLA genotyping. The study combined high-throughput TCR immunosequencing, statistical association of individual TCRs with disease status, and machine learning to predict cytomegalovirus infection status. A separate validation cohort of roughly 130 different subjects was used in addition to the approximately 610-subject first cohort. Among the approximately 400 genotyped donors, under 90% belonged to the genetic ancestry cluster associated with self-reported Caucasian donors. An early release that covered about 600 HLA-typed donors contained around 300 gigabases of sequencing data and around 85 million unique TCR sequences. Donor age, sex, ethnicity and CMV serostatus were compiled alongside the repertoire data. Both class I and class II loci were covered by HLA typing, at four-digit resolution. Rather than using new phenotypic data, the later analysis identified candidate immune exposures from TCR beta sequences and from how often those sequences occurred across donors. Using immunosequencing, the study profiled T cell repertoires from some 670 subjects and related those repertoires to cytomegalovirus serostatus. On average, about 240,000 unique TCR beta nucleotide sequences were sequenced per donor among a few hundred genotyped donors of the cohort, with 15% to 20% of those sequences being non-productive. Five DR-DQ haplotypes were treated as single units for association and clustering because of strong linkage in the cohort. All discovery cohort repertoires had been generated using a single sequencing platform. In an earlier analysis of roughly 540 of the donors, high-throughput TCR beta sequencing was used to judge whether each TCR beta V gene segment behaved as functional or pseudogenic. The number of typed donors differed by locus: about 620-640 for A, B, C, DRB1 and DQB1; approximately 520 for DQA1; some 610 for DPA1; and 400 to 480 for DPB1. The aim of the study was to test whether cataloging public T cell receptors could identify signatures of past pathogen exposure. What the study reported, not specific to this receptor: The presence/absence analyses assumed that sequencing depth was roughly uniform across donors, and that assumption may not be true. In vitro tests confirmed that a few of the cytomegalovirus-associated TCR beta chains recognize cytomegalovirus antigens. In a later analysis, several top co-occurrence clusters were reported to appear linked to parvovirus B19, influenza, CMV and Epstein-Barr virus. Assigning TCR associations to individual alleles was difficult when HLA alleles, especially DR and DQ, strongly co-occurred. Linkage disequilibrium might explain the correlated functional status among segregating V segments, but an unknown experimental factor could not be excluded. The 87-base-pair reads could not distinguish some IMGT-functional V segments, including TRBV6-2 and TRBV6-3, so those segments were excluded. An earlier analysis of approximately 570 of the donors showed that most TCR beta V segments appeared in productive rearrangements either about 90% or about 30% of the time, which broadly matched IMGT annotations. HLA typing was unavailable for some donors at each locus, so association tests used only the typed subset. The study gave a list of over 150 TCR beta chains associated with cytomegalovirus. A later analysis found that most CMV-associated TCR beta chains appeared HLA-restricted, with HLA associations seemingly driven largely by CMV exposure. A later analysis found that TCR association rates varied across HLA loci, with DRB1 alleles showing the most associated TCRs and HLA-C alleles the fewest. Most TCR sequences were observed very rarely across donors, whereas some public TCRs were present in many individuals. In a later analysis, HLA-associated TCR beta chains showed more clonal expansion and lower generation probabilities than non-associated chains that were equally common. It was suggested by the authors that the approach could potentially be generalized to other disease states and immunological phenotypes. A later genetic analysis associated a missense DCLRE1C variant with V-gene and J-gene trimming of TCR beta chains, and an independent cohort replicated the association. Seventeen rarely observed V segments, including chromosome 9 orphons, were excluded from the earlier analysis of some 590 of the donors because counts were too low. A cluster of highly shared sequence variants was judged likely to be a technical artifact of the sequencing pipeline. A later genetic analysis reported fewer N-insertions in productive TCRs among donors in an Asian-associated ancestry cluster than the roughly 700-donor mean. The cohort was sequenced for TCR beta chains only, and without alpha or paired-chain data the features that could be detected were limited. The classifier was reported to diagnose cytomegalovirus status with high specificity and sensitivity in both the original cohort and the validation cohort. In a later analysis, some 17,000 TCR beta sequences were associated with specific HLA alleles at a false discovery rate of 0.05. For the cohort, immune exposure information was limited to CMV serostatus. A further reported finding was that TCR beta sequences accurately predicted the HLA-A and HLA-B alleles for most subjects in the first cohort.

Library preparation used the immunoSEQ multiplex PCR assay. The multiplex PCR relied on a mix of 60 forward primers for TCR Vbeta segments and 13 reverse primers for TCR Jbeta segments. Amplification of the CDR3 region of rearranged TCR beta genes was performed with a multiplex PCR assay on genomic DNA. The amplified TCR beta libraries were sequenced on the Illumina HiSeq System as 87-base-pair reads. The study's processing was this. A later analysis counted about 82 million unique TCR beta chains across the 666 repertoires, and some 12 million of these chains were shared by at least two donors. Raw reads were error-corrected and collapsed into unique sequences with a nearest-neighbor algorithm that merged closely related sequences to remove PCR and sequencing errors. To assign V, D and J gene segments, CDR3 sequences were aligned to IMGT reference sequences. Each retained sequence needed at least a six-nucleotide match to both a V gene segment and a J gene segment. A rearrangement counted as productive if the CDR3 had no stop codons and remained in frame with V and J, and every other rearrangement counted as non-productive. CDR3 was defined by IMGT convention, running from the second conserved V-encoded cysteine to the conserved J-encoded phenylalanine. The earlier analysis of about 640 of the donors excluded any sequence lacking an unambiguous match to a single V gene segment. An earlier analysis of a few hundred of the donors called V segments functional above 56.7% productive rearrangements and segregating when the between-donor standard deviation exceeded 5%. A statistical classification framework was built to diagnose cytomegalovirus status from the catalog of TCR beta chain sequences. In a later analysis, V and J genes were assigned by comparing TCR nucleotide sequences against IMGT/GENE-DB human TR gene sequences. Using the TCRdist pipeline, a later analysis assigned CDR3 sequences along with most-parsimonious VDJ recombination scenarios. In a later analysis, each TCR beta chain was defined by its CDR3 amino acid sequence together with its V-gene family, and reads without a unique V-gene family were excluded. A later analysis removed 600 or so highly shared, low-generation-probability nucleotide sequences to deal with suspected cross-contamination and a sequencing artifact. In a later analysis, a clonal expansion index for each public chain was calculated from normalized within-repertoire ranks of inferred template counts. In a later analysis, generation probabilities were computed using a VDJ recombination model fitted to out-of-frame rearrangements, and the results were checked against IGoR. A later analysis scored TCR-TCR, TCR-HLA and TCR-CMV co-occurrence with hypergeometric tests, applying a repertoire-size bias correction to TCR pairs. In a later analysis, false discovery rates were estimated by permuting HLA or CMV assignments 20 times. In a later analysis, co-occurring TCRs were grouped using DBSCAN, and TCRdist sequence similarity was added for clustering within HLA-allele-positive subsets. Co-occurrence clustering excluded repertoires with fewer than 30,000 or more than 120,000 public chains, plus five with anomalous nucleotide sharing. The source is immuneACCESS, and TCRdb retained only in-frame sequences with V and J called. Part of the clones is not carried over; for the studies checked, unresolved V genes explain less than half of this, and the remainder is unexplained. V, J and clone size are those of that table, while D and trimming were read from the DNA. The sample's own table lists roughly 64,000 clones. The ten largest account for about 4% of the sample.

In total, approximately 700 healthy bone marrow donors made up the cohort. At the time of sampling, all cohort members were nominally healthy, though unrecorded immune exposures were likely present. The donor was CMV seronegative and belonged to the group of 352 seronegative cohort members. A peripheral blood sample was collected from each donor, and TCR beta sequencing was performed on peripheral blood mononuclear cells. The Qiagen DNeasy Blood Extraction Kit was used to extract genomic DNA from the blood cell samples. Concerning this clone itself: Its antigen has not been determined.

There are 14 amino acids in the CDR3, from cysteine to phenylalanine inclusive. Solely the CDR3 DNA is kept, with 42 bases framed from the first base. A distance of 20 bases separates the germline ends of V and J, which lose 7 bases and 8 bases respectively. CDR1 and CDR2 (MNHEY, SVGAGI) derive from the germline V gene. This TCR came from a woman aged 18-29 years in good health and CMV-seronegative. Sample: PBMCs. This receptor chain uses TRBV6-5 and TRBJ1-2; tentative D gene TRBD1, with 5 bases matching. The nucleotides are TGTGCCAGCACCACGGTCCGGGGGATCGACGGCTACACCTTC. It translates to CASTTVRGIDGYTF.